This TCR beta chain was captured in a study of monozygotic twins with inflammatory bowel disease. The CDR3 covers 11 residues. Germline loops: CDR1 SGHAT, CDR2 FQNNGV. To note about this clonotype: The antigen is not known.

TCRdb re-analyzed the 5' RACE reads; it lists each CDR3 protein once, without DNA. This sample's table has about 350,000 distinct CDR3 sequences. Findings and caveats of the study: Repertoire similarity was not found to differ between concordant and discordant twins, possibly from limited power. Especially with disease activity, IBD patients shared fewer clonotypes with others than healthy twins did. Subtypes among T cells remained indistinguishable.

The specimen was blood. The TCR was taken from a human donor with ulcerative colitis or Crohn's disease, or a healthy co-twin of an affected twin (not recorded which). This sequence joins TRBV11-2 and TRBJ2-1. The CDR3 sequence is CASSSRLNPFF. Variable domain in full (rest from reference TRBV11-2 and TRBJ2-1): EAGVAQSPRYKIIEKRQSVAFWCNPISGHATLYWYQQILGQGPKLLIQFQNNGVVDDSQLPKDRFSAERLKGVDSTLKIQPAKLEDSAVYLCASSSRLNPFFGPGTRLTVL.